This TCR beta chain is drawn from a study of blood T cell repertoires in COVID-19 (dated by TCRdb to 2020 to 2021). Notes on the research overall: Samples covering the acute and convalescent phases of COVID-19 were provided by collaborators in the United States, Italy and Spain. The samples were drawn from the first 160 participants of the ongoing ImmuneRACE study and from 950 to 1,500 subjects provided by 6 global collaborators. Deeply sampled blood TCRbeta repertoires from subjects exposed to, actively infected with, or recovered from COVID-19 were included in the dataset. HLA class I and class II types, where available, came from metadata supplied by the sample provider rather than from assay-based typing. Nearly every sample came with metadata listing a de-identified subject ID, COVID-19 status, age in years and sex. The prospective study material was composed of cDNA or gDNA derived from T cells, B-cell-depleted T cells, or PBMCs. The repertoires were released in a freely available public database meant as a resource for research on the immune response to SARS-CoV-2.

The immunoSEQ Assay, a bias-controlled multiplex PCR, was used to amplify TCRbeta CDR3 regions from genomic DNA. From the authors' description of their analysis: The number of nucleated cells in each sample was estimated from the amplification of reference gene primers within the assay. To quantify the absolute abundance of each unique TCRbeta CDR3 rearrangement, sequence reads were collapsed and filtered. For each sample, productive Simpson clonality was calculated by taking the square root of Simpson's diversity index across productive rearrangements. The table comes from immuneACCESS by way of TCRdb, which keeps in-frame sequences with V and J called. Part of the clones is missing from these tables; in studies checked, under half for an unresolved V gene and the rest for unknown reasons. V and J calls and clone size are copied from that table; D and trimming were computed from the DNA. The sample has around 210,000 clones on record, approximately 84% of them singletons. The ten biggest clones cover 7.8% of the sample.

One collaborating source in Seattle enrolled patients while the patients were actively infected and followed the patients over time throughout the course of disease. Each collaborating institution followed its own protocols to collect whole blood in K2EDTA tubes. For TCRbeta analysis, collaborators shipped samples in one of three forms: frozen whole blood, isolated PBMCs, or DNA extracted from either of those sample types. Broader findings and caveats from the paper: How much clinical and demographic metadata was included differed by source and by participant, and the metadata was provided uncurated.

CDR1 and CDR2 are read off the germline V gene (reference sequence) as LGHDT and YNNKEL. The CDR3, cysteine through phenylalanine, is 13 amino acids long. Kept here is only the CDR3 DNA, which spans 39 bases and is read in frame from base 1. Regarding this clone: The antigen this receptor binds is unknown. Germline is not matched at one junction end, which may reflect a read error.

The chain is assembled from TRBV3-1 (or the pseudogene TRBV3-2) and TRBJ2-7; a confident D gene designation cannot be given. The sequenced material came from peripheral blood. The origin of this receptor is an elderly woman with COVID-19, enrolled during active disease. Here is the DNA: TGTGCCAGCAGCCAAGTTAAGGCGGCAGCATCGGAATTC. The translation is CASSQVKAAASEF.